What follows are 7 T cell receptor beta chains derived from one specimen sequenced in a study of blood T cell repertoires in COVID-19. Assay used: immunoSEQ multiplex PCR; TCRdb lists only in-frame clones, some missing. The data contain some 340,000 clones, 83% of them singletons. Sequencing was performed on PBMCs or T cells enriched from blood (not recorded which). The receptors originated from a woman aged 45-65 years who had recovered from COVID-19.

The chain carries TRBV25-1 and TRBJ2-1, with 8 bases matching TRBD1. Unmatched junction bases numbered 10, after V lost 1 base and J lost 2 bases. This CDR3 region has 18 residues. Germline CDR1 and CDR2: MGHDK and SYGVNS. CDR3 sequence (DNA): TGTGCCAGCAGTGAATCCGGGGCAGAACAGGGGGCCTACAATGAGCAGTTCTTC. Its protein product is CASSESGAEQGAYNEQFF.

The J gene is TRBJ1-5, the V gene TRBV19; no clear D gene. From germline, CDR1 is LNHDA and CDR2 SQIVND (reference sequence). The CDR3 consists of 16 residues. The V and J ends lost 4 bases and 2 bases respectively, with 15 bases between them. The CDR3 DNA is TGTGCCAGTAGTACGACCCCGGGGTTCGGCAATCAGCCCCAGCATTTT. As protein: CASSTTPGFGNQPQHF.

The chain combines TRBV7-6 with TRBJ1-3, with TRBD1 matching 8 bases. The CDR3 totals 15 residues. The germline V gene encodes CDR1 SGHVS and CDR2 FNYEAQ. J was trimmed by 6 bases and V by 3 bases; bases with no gene match: 7. This chain's CDR3 is CASSFGQQGENTIYF. DNA for the CDR3: TGTGCCAGCAGCTTCGGACAACAGGGGGAAAACACCATATATTTT.

The V and J genes are TRBV27 and TRBJ1-1, with 7 bases that match TRBD1. CDR1 and CDR2 (germline): MNHEY, SMNVEV (reference sequence). J gave up 0 bases and V 2 bases, and 12 bases lay outside the gene matches. The CDR3 spans 18 residues. CDR3 nucleotide sequence: TGTGCCAGCAGTTTAAGCCCCCCGACAGGGCTCATGAACACTGAAGCTTTCTTT. It encodes CASSLSPPTGLMNTEAFF.

The chain carries TRBV11-2 and TRBJ1-1; tentative D call: TRBD1 (6 bases). CDR1 is SGHAT, CDR2 FQNNGV, per germline. The V and J ends lost 0 bases and 1 base respectively, with 12 bases between them. The CDR3 has 16 amino acids. The CDR3 loop is CASSLEGGAPNTEAFF. In DNA form, the CDR3 reads TGTGCCAGCAGCTTAGAGGGGGGGGCCCCGAACACTGAAGCTTTCTTT.

V usage is TRBV19 and J usage is TRBJ1-2, with D maybe TRBD1 (6 bases). Per germline, CDR1 LNHDA and CDR2 SQIVND (reference sequence). The CDR3 extends over 14 amino acids. Trimming left V 4 bases short and J 14 bases short, with 23 bases between. CDR3 bases: TGTGCCAGTAGTACGAGACAGGACCTCTATGGCTGTACCTTC. Its protein product is CASSTRQDLYGCTF.

V is TRBV4-1 and J is TRBJ1-3; the D gene is possibly TRBD1 (6 bases). The CDR3 spans 18 residues. V lost 0 bases to trimming and J lost 3 bases, with 18 bases between them. CDR1 and CDR2 (germline): MGHRA, YSYEKL. CDR3 coding DNA: TGCGCCAGCAGCCAAGAGAAGCAGGGGCCTGTTGGTGGAAACACCATATATTTT. It encodes CASSQEKQGPVGGNTIYF.